One and the same sample provided the 13 T cell receptor beta chains below, sequenced in a study of cytomegalovirus exposure and HLA in healthy donors. The method was immunoSEQ multiplex PCR; TCRdb's version includes in-frame clones alone and lacks a portion of them. Of about 49,000 clones in the sample, around nine tenths were seen once. Sequencing was performed on PBMCs. These TCRs come from a man in his late teens or twenties in good health and CMV-seronegative.

This rearrangement joins TRBV19 to TRBJ2-7; TRBD2 matches 8 bases. V was clipped by 4 bases and J by 3 bases; unmatched bases: 11. The CDR3 runs to 16 residues. Germline CDR1 LNHDA, CDR2 SQIVND (reference sequence). DNA of the CDR3: TGTGCCAGTAGTAATCCCTTAAGGACTAGCATCTACGAGCAGTACTTC. It encodes CASSNPLRTSIYEQYF.

V is TRBV13 and J is TRBJ2-1; 8 nucleotides line up with TRBD1. Germline V gene lookup returns CDR1 PRHDT and CDR2 FYEKMQ (reference sequence). This CDR3 has 14 residues. With V trimmed by 4 bases and J by 9 bases, 8 bases remained unmatched. Here the CDR3 reads CASSSENQGAEQFF. The CDR3 region has the DNA TGTGCCAGCAGCTCAGAAAATCAGGGGGCTGAGCAGTTCTTC.

The chain has TRBV7-3 and TRBJ2-1; the match to TRBD2 covers 8 bases. Germline V lookup: CDR1 SGHTA, CDR2 FQGTGA. Trimming at V came to 4 bases and at J to 9 bases, leaving 8 bases not matched to a gene. This CDR3 has 14 amino acids. The CDR3 loop reads CASSSSGRGGEQFF. In DNA, the CDR3 is TGTGCCAGCAGCTCGAGCGGGAGAGGAGGTGAGCAGTTCTTC.

The rearrangement uses TRBV30 and TRBJ2-3; 9 bases match TRBD2. This CDR3 is 14 amino acids long. Germline CDR1 reads GTSNPN; CDR2 reads SVGIG (reference sequence). V trimming: 0 bases; J trimming: 6 bases; junction bases outside the gene matches: 4. Here the CDR3 DNA reads TGTGCCTGGAGTGTAGTAGCGGGAGTGGATACGCAGTATTTT. It codes for CAWSVVAGVDTQYF.

The rearrangement uses TRBV4-2 and TRBJ1-2; 8 bases line up with TRBD1. The CDR3 spans 16 residues. Per the germline V gene, CDR1 is LGHNA and CDR2 is YNFKEQ. Losses at the gene ends were 4 bases for V and 1 base for J; bases not matched to a gene: 8. The CDR3 region has the DNA TGTGCCAGCAGCCCGGGACAGGCCAGCGGTAACTATGGCTACACCTTC. Translating gives CASSPGQASGNYGYTF.

The CDR3 region is CASSQDLTSGRTGELFF. The CDR3 DNA reads as TGCGCCAGCAGCCAAGATCTAACTAGCGGGAGAACCGGGGAGCTGTTTTTT. The chain links TRBV4-1 to TRBJ2-2; TRBD2 agrees at 11 bases. Germline assignment: CDR1 MGHRA and CDR2 YSYEKL. The CDR3 is 17 amino acids. The ends lost 0 bases at V and 5 bases at J; junction bases unmatched: 5.

J is TRBJ2-1 and V is TRBV29-1, with 8 bases aligning to TRBD2. The J segment lost 4 bases and the V segment lost 6 bases, leaving 5 bases of the junction unmatched. This CDR3 has 13 residues. Germline V gene sequence: CDR1 SQVTM, CDR2 ANQGSEA. In nucleotides, the CDR3 is TGCAGCGTACCGGCTAGCGGGTACAATGAGCAGTTCTTC. This encodes CSVPASGYNEQFF.

The V and J genes are TRBV6-1 and TRBJ2-1, with D maybe TRBD1 (6 bases). Germline CDR1 and CDR2: MNHNS and SASEGT. CDR3 size: 13 residues. The ends were cut back, 3 bases at V and 10 bases at J, with 13 bases in the middle. CDR3 sequence (DNA): TGTGCCAGCAGTGACAACAGGGTTACGGAGCAGTTCTTC. The encoded protein is CASSDNRVTEQFF.

V and J are TRBV4-3 and TRBJ2-1, with D possibly being TRBD2 (6 bases). CDR1 and CDR2 (germline): LGHNA, YSLEER. This CDR3 spans 15 amino acids. Between the trimmed V and J ends, which lost 1 base and 7 bases, there was a span of 14 bases. The CDR3: CASSQGFAGRNEQFF. The CDR3 DNA sequence: TGCGCCAGCAGCCAAGGGTTCGCGGGACGGAATGAGCAGTTCTTC.

The chain uses TRBV7-8 and TRBJ2-1; D possibly corresponds to TRBD2 (6 bases). CDR1 and CDR2 (germline): SGHVS, FQNEAQ. This CDR3 region has 12 residues. Between the trimmed V and J ends, which lost 5 bases and 8 bases, there was a span of 10 bases. CDR3 DNA: TGTGCCAGCAGCCGACTAGGGGATGAGCAGTTCTTC. This codes for CASSRLGDEQFF.

The chain carries TRBV5-1 and TRBJ2-4; 9 bases map to TRBD1. The germline V gene encodes CDR1 SGHRS and CDR2 YFSETQ. J gave up 4 bases and V 4 bases, and 12 bases lay outside the gene matches. The CDR3 has 17 residues. The CDR3 protein is CASSQETGGGGKNIQYF. The CDR3 region has the DNA TGCGCCAGCAGCCAAGAGACAGGGGGTGGGGGGAAAAACATTCAGTACTTC. Supplemented by reference TRBV5-1 and TRBJ2-4, the full variable domain reads KAGVTQTPRYLIKTRGQQVTLSCSPISGHRSVSWYQQTPGQGLQFLFEYFSETQRNKGNFPGRFSGRQFSNSRSEMNVSTLELGDSALYLCASSQETGGGGKNIQYFGAGTRLSVL.

This chain connects TRBV5-5 to TRBJ2-1; 10 bases map to TRBD2. There are 15 residues in the CDR3. Germline CDR1 reads SGHKS; CDR2 reads YYEKEE (reference sequence). V dropped 5 bases and J dropped 9; count of bases not matched to a gene: 11. CDR3 DNA sequence: TGTGCCAGCAGGGAAACTAGCGGGACTTCCTCTGAGCAGTTCTTC. Encoded protein: CASRETSGTSSEQFF.

This chain links TRBV28 with TRBJ1-2; 8 nucleotides line up with TRBD1. The CDR3 contains 15 residues. J lost 3 bases, V lost 8 bases, and 11 bases had no gene match. Germline assignment: CDR1 MDHEN and CDR2 SYDVKM. The CDR3 protein is CASGGGQGTYYGYTF. As DNA, the CDR3 is TGTGCCAGCGGCGGAGGACAGGGCACGTACTATGGCTACACCTTC.